This is a list of T cell receptor beta chains from one sample in a study of tumor-infiltrating lymphocytes in primary liver carcinoma. TCRdb reanalysed the multiplex PCR reads using MiXCR and keeps one entry per CDR3 protein. Counted here are 55,000 or so distinct CDR3 sequences, 70% to 85% occurring once; the ten biggest clones make up about 56%. The sample taken for sequencing was liver tumor tissue from sampling region 2. The source is a man aged 40-49 years with primary liver carcinoma and hepatitis B virus infection. Both conserved end residues are trimmed from each CDR3. The D gene is left open where the match is weak. Where a row states a size, it is once, few, many or the class of an expanded clone; other rows omit it.

abundance	v_gene	j_gene	d_gene	CDR3aa
NA	TRBV4-1	TRBJ1-3	NA	ASSKSNGSYGNTIY
NA	TRBV7-9	TRBJ2-7	NA	TSSLPQGVNVLY
NA	TRBV6-2/TRBV6-3	TRBJ2-7	TRBD1	TSSLRDRAHERY
NA	TRBV6-1	TRBJ2-3	NA	ASSEDSETDTQY
NA	TRBV4-2	TRBJ2-7	NA	VSSQDKGSSYEQY
NA	TRBV7-2	TRBJ2-7	TRBD2	ANSAYSGGISEQY
NA	TRBV6-1	TRBJ2-7	TRBD2	AIILLVGGPYEQY
once	TRBV6-5	TRBJ2-7	NA	ASSYMRELGEQY
NA	TRBV28	TRBJ2-5	TRBD1	ASSSRSRGPN
many	TRBV4-2	TRBJ2-1	NA	ASSQDWTTGGEQF
many	TRBV7-9	TRBJ2-7	TRBD1	ASSLEGGGYEQY
NA	TRBV10-3	TRBJ1-1	TRBD1	AIRGQGGHTEAF
once	TRBV5-1	TRBJ2-7	NA	ASSGSSQGPYGQY
NA	TRBV12-3/TRBV12-4	TRBJ2-7	TRBD2	ASSLGTGGSYEQY
NA	TRBV6-2/TRBV6-3	TRBJ2-2	NA	ASSYPPGERGTGELF
many	TRBV29-1	TRBJ2-1	TRBD2	SVLTGTSYNEQF
NA	TRBV24-1	TRBJ2-1	NA	ATNRGLNNEQF
NA	TRBV4-1	TRBJ2-7	NA	ASNPGCWYEHY
NA	TRBV11-2	TRBJ2-7	NA	ASSLFSGIIYEQY
NA	TRBV4-3	TRBJ2-7	NA	ASSQDLTGSYVQY
few	TRBV6-6	TRBJ2-7	NA	ASSLDFDYYEQY
NA	TRBV21-1	TRBJ2-1	NA	ASSKARPDRPNEQF
NA	TRBV29-1	TRBJ1-1	TRBD1	SAIGQGTDAL
few	TRBV5-1	TRBJ2-3	NA	ASNPWDGDTQY
NA	TRBV14	TRBJ2-1	NA	ASSAVVGWVNNEQF
few	TRBV5-1	TRBJ2-1	TRBD1	ASGLTGVNEQF
many	TRBV29-1	TRBJ2-7	NA	SVRGSSYEQY
NA	TRBV5-1	TRBJ2-1	NA	ASSYQMPDGRNEQF
NA	TRBV4-3	TRBJ2-1	TRBD2	ASCQVHQREPYNEQF
once	TRBV12-3/TRBV12-4	TRBJ2-7	NA	ARSLGQGANFEQY
NA	TRBV20-1	TRBJ2-1	TRBD2	SASGPASGRAGERF
NA	TRBV9	TRBJ2-2	TRBD1	ASSLRDRNTGELF
NA	TRBV11-2	TRBJ2-1	TRBD2	ASSLEFPAGMNEQF
few	TRBV11-3	TRBJ1-2	NA	TSSLGTFGYT
NA	TRBV7-8	TRBJ2-2	NA	ASSLELGAGELF
NA	TRBV14	TRBJ1-6	NA	ASSHSGENSALQ
NA	TRBV29-1	TRBJ2-7	NA	SERSESGEQY
NA	TRBV4-3	TRBJ2-4	NA	ASSQEEGNIQY
NA	TRBV5-1	TRBJ1-5	NA	ASSPDPGDQPRH
NA	TRBV11-1	TRBJ2-3	NA	GSSEGEGLIDTQY
NA	TRBV6-6	TRBJ2-7	TRBD1	ASRTGGVSYEQY
NA	TRBV2	TRBJ2-1	NA	ASAKGLSQNNEQF
NA	TRBV7-8	TRBJ2-7	NA	ASSLNFEQY
NA	TRBV6-1	TRBJ2-3	NA	GGKRGTLTTDTQY
NA	TRBV11-2	TRBJ1-4	NA	VSSFPGIVMKKLF
NA	TRBV11-2	TRBJ1-1	TRBD1	ASIPSRGLVNTDAF
NA	TRBV29-1	TRBJ1-2	NA	SVERGYCYT
once	TRBV11-2	TRBJ2-1	TRBD2	ASISQREGLDEQF
NA	TRBV12-3/TRBV12-4	TRBJ2-3	NA	ASSLFDSSSDTQY